The entry below describes one T cell receptor (beta chain). Clones were sequenced by immunoSEQ multiplex PCR, and TCRdb holds only the in-frame ones, with some missing. The table includes 110,000 or so clones, 83% detected once. The sample comes from a study of blood T cell repertoires in COVID-19. With 4 bases clipped from V and 3 bases from J, the junction kept 10 bases outside the gene matches. Germline V gene data show CDR1 as MNHEY and CDR2 as SVGAGI. This CDR3 comprises 16 residues. Sequencing was done on a sample of peripheral blood. V gene TRBV6-5 combines with J gene TRBJ2-7; TRBD1 matches at 9 bases. The receptor was isolated from a woman in her sixties or seventies with acute or convalescent COVID-19. The CDR3 DNA sequence: TGTGCCAGCAGTTCCGCCGGGACAGGGACCATCTACGAGCAGTACTTC. Translation gives CASSSAGTGTIYEQYF.